This T cell receptor (beta chain) was obtained from a study of blood T cells in healthy people across ages. The study recruited healthy Caucasian donors from Russia who were aged about 6 to 95. Study-wide results and caveats: PBMCs that were unsorted prevented a conclusive naive versus antigen-experienced comparison. Age advanced and TCR beta diversity per million T cells fell, roughly linearly.

To note about this clonotype: What it binds is unknown.

Per the germline V gene, CDR1 is SNHLY and CDR2 is FYNNEI. This CDR3 comprises 13 residues. V shed 6 bases and J shed 4 bases, with 12 bases lying between them. Using a J-beta primer mix together with a sample-barcoded 5' primer, a second PCR was run for about 6 to 12 cycles. The template-switch adaptor was a 5' adaptor with 12 random nucleotides. It tagged each cDNA molecule. TCRdb reanalysed the 5' RACE reads using MiXCR and keeps one entry per CDR3 protein. The table has about 1.4 million distinct CDR3 sequences, around 55% seen once. The TCR sequence derives from a man aged 18 to 35 in good health. The sequencing input was blood. The gene calls are TRBV2 and TRBJ1-1; a possible D gene is TRBD1 (5 bases). The CDR3, as DNA: TGTGCCAGCAGATCCGGGACTCGCACTGAAGCTTTCTTT. Protein product: CASRSGTRTEAFF. Combining the CDR3 with reference TRBV2 and TRBJ1-1 gives the whole variable domain EPEVTQTPSHQVTQMGQEVILRCVPISNHLYFYWYRQILGQKVEFLVSFYNNEISEKSEIFDDQFSVERPDGSNFTLKIRSTKLEDSAMYFCASRSGTRTEAFFGQGTRLTVV.